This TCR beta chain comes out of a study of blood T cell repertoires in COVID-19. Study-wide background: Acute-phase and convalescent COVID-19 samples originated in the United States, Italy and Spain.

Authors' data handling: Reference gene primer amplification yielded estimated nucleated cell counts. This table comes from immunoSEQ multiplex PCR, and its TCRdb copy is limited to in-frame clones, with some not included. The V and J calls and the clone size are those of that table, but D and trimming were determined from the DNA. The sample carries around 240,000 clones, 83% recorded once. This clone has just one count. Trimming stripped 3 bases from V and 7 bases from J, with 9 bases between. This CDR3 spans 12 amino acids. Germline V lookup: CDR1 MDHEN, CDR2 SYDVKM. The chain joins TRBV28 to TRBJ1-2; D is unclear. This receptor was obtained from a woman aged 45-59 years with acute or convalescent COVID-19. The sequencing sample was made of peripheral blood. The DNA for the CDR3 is TGTGCCAGCAGTTTTTCGGGGTCTGGCTACACCTTC. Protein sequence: CASSFSGSGYTF.